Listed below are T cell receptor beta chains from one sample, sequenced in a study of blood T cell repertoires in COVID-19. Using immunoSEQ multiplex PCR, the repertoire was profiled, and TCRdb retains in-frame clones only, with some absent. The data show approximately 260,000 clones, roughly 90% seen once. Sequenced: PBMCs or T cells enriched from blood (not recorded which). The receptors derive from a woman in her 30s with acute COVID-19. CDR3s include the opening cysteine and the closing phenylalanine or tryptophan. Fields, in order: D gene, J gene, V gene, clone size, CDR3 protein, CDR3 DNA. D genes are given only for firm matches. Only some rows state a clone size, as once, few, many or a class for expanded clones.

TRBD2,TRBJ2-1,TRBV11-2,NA,CASKQGLAGPNEQFF,TGTGCCAGCAAGCAGGGACTAGCGGGACCCAATGAGCAGTTCTTC
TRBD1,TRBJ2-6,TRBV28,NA,CASSLFGTDRSGANVLTF,TGTGCCAGCAGTTTATTTGGGACAGACCGCTCTGGGGCCAACGTCCTGACTTTC
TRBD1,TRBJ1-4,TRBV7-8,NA,CASSQTGMGEKLFF,TGTGCCAGCAGCCAGACAGGGATGGGCGAAAAACTGTTTTTT
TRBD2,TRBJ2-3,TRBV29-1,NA,CSVRSGGADTQYF,TGCAGCGTTCGGAGCGGGGGCGCAGATACGCAGTATTTT
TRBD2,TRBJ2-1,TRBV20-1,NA,CSASSRLAGVHNEQFF,TGCAGTGCTAGTTCCCGACTAGCGGGGGTTCACAATGAGCAGTTCTTC
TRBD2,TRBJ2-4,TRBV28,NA,CASSQIPGLLNIQYF,TGTGCCAGCAGTCAAATCCCGGGACTATTAAACATTCAGTACTTC
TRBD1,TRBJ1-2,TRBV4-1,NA,CASSGGTGLNYGYTF,TGCGCCAGCAGCGGAGGGACAGGCCTTAACTATGGCTACACCTTC
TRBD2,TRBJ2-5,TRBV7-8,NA,CASSSGLAGGPRETQYF,TGTGCCAGCAGCTCGGGACTAGCGGGAGGGCCCCGGGAGACCCAGTACTTC
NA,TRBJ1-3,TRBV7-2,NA,CASSFRPTSGNTIYF,TGTGCCAGCAGCTTCAGGCCGACCTCTGGAAACACCATATATTTT
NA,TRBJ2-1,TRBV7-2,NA,CASSPTQLGLTGGNEQFF,TGTGCCAGCAGCCCGACCCAGTTAGGACTGACGGGTGGAAATGAGCAGTTCTTC
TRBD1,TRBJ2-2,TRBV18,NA,CASSPQDRVDTGELFF,TGTGCCAGCTCACCTCAGGACAGGGTGGACACCGGGGAGCTGTTTTTT
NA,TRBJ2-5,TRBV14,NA,CASSPKIALGRGPRETQYF,TGTGCCAGCAGCCCGAAGATTGCGCTGGGCAGGGGTCCTAGGGAGACCCAGTACTTC
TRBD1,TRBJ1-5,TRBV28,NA,CASRGQLSNQPQHF,TGTGCCAGCAGGGGACAGTTGTCTAATCAGCCCCAGCATTTT
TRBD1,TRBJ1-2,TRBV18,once,CASSPRWFRGQNGYTF,TGTGCCAGCTCACCACGTTGGTTCAGGGGGCAAAATGGCTACACCTTC
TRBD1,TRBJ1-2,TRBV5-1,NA,CASSLDWTGVGYTF,TGCGCCAGCAGCTTGGATTGGACAGGGGTCGGCTACACCTTC
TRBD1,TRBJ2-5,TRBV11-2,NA,CASSLDRSGQTQYF,TGTGCCAGCAGTTTGGACAGGTCTGGACAGACCCAGTACTTC
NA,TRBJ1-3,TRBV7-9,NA,CASSLTAPSGNTIYF,TGTGCCAGCAGCTTAACAGCACCCTCTGGAAACACCATATATTTT
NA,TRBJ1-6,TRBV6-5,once,CASIRTESSNSPLHF,TGTGCCAGCATAAGGACAGAAAGTTCTAATTCACCCCTCCACTTT
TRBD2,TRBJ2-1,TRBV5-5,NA,CASSLDVAGADNEQFF,TGTGCCAGCAGCTTGGATGTAGCGGGGGCTGACAATGAGCAGTTCTTC
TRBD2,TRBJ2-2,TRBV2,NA,CASRLRGGGPSSGGPTGGELFF,TGTGCCAGCAGGCTCCGCGGTGGCGGGCCGAGTAGCGGGGGACCTACGGGCGGGGAGCTGTTTTTT
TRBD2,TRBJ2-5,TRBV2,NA,CASRIGFSGGAKETQYF,TGTGCCAGCAGGATCGGTTTTAGCGGGGGTGCTAAAGAGACCCAGTACTTC
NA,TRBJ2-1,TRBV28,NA,CASSLDNPRWPFF,TGTGCCAGCAGTTTGGACAACCCTCGGTGGCCGTTCTTC
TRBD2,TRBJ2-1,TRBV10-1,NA,CASSESGLALMREQFF,TGCGCCAGCAGTGAGTCGGGACTAGCTTTAATGCGTGAGCAGTTCTTC
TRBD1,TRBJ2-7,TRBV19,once,CASSPRTGNNLPEQYF,TGTGCCAGTAGTCCCCGGACAGGGAACAACCTACCCGAGCAGTACTTC
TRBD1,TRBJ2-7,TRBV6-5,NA,CASRTGVMVGGEQYF,TGTGCCAGCAGAACAGGGGTTATGGTTGGAGGAGAGCAGTACTTC
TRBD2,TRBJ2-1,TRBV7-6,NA,CASSLGRLAGSYNEQFF,TGTGCCAGCAGCTTAGGTCGACTAGCGGGGTCCTACAATGAGCAGTTCTTC
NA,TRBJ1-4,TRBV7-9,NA,CASSSPGFTEVGKLFF,TGTGCCAGCAGCTCACCTGGTTTTACCGAGGTGGGAAAACTGTTTTTT
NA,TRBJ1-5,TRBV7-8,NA,CASSYNQGNQPQHF,TGTGCCAGCAGCTACAACCAGGGGAATCAGCCCCAGCATTTT
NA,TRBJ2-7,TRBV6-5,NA,CASSYSYRASYEQYF,TGTGCCAGCAGTTACTCGTACAGGGCCTCCTACGAGCAGTACTTC
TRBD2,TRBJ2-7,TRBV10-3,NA,CAISESLAGVTYEQYF,TGTGCCATCAGTGAGTCGCTAGCGGGCGTCACCTACGAGCAGTACTTC
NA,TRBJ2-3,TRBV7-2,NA,CASSSHRVVNEDTQYF,TGTGCCAGCAGCTCCCACAGGGTGGTTAATGAGGATACGCAGTATTTT
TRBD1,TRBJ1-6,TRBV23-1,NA,CASSQWHRGPGLANSPLHF,TGCGCCAGCAGTCAATGGCACAGGGGGCCGGGGCTCGCTAACTCACCCCTCCACTTT
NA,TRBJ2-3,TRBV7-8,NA,CASSLVSLRLPTDTQYF,TGTGCCAGCAGCTTAGTGTCGTTGAGACTCCCCACAGATACGCAGTATTTT
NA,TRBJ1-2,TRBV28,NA,CASSLSGGRGYGYTF,TGTGCCAGCAGTTTATCGGGGGGCCGAGGCTATGGCTACACCTTC
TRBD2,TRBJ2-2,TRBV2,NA,CASRGLASNTGELFF,TGTGCCAGCAGGGGACTAGCATCGAACACCGGGGAGCTGTTTTTT
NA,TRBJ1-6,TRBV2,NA,CASSDPGRGNNSPLHF,TGTGCCAGCAGTGATCCCGGCAGGGGTAATAATTCACCCCTCCACTTT
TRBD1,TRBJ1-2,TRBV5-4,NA,CASSTGQGAMAGYTF,TGTGCCAGCAGCACGGGACAGGGGGCAATGGCTGGCTACACCTTC
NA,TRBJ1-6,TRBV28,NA,CASRSSTISSPLHF,TGTGCCAGCAGATCATCCACTATCAGTTCACCCCTCCACTTT
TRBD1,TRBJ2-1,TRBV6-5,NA,CASSYRDRVSDEQFF,TGTGCCAGCAGTTACCGGGACAGGGTATCCGATGAGCAGTTCTTC
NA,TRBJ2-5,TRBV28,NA,CASSFRSEYQETQYF,TGTGCCAGCAGTTTTAGGAGTGAGTACCAAGAGACCCAGTACTTC
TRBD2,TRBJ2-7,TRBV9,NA,CASSPSGGHDEQYF,TGTGCCAGCAGCCCTTCGGGGGGTCACGACGAGCAGTACTTC
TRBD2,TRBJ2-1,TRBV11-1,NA,CASSLTGTSVRIEQFF,TGTGCCAGCAGCTTAACCGGGACTAGCGTACGGATTGAGCAGTTCTTC